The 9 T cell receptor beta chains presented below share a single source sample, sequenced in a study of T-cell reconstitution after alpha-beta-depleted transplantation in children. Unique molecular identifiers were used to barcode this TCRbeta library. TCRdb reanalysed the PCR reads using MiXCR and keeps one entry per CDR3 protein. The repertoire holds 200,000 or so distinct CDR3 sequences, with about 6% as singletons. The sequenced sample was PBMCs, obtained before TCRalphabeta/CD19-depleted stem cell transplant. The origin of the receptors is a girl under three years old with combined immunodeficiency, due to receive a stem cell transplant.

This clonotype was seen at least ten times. The CDR3 nucleotides are TGCGCCAGCAGCCTAGGACAGGTTAACACCGGGGAGCTGTTTTTT. Translating it yields CASSLGQVNTGELFF. The gene calls are TRBV5-1 and TRBJ2-2; 7 bases fit TRBD1. With V trimmed by 4 bases and J by 2 bases, 5 bases remained unmatched. The CDR3 is made up of 15 amino acids. Germline lookup yields CDR1 SGHRS and CDR2 YFSETQ. The full variable domain, in which reference TRBV5-1 and TRBJ2-2 provide the parts outside the CDR3, is KAGVTQTPRYLIKTRGQQVTLSCSPISGHRSVSWYQQTPGQGLQFLFEYFSETQRNKGNFPGRFSGRQFSNSRSEMNVSTLELGDSALYLCASSLGQVNTGELFFGEGSRLTVL.

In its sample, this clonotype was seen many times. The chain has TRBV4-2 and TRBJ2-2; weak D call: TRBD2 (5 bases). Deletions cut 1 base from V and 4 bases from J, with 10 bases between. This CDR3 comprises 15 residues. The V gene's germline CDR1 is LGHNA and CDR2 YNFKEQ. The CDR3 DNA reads TGTGCCAGCAGCCAAGCGGTTGCGGGCACCGGGGAGCTGTTTTTT. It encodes CASSQAVAGTGELFF.

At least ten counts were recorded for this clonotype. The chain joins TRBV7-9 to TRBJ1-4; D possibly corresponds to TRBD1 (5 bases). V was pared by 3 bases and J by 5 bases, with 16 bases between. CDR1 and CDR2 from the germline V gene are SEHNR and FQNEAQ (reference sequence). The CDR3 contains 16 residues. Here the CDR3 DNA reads TGTGCCAGCAGCTTCTCTGGTGCCAGGGTGAATGAAAAACTGTTTTTT. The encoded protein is CASSFSGARVNEKLFF.

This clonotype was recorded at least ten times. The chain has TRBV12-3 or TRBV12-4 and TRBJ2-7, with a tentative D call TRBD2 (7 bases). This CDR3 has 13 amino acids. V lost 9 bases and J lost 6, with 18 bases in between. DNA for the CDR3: TGTGCCAGTGGGATGGGGGGGGCCTTCGAGCAGTACTTC. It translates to CASGMGGAFEQYF.

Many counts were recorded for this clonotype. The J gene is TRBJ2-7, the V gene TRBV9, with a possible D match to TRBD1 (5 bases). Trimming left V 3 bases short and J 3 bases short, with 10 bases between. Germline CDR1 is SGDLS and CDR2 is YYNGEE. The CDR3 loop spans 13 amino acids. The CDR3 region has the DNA TGTGCCAGCAGCGCAGGACACGGCTACGAGCAGTACTTC. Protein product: CASSAGHGYEQYF.

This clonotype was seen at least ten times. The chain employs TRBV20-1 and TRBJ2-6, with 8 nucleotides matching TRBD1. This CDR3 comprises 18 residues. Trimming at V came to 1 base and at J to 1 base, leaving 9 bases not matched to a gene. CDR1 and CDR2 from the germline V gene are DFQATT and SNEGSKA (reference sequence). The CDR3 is CSARVEAGGGSGANVLTF. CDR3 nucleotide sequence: TGCAGTGCTAGAGTTGAGGCAGGGGGCGGATCTGGGGCCAACGTCCTGACTTTC.

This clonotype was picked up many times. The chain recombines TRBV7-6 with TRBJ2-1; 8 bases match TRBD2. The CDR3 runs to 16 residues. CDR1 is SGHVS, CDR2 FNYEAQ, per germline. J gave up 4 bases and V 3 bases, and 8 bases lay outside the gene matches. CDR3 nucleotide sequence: TGTGCCAGCAGCTTGAATTCCCTAGCGGGTTACAATGAGCAGTTCTTC. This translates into CASSLNSLAGYNEQFF.

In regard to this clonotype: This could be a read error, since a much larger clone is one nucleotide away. The CDR3 is CASSEYYRHEPGTQYF. The CDR3 DNA follows: TGTGCCAGCAGCGAATACTATCGACACGAACCAGGGACCCAGTACTTC. The chain is built from TRBV6-2 or TRBV6-3 and TRBJ2-5; the D is unclear. The V and J ends lost 6 bases and 7 bases respectively, with 24 bases between them. Per the germline V gene, CDR1 is MNHEY and CDR2 is SVGEGT. This CDR3 has 16 amino acids.

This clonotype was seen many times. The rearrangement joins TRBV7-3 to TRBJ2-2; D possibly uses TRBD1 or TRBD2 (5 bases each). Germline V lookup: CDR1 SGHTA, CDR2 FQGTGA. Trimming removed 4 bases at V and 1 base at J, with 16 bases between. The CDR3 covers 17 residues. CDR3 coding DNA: TGTGCCAGCAGCTGGGGTGAAGGGGCGGGGAACACCGGGGAGCTGTTTTTT. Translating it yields CASSWGEGAGNTGELFF.